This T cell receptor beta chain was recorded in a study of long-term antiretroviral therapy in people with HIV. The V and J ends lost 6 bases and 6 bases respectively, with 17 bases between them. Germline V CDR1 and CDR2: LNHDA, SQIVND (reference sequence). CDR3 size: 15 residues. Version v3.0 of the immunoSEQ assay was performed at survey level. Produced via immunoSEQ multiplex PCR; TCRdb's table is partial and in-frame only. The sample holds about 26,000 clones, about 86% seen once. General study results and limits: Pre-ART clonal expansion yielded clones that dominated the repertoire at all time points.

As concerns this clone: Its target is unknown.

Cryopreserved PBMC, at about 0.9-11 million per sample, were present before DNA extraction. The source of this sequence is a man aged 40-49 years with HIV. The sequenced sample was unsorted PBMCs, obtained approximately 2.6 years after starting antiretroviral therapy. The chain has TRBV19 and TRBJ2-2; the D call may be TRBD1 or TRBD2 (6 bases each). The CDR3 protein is CASRPRGGLAGELFF. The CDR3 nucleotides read TGTGCCAGTAGACCGAGAGGGGGGCTAGCCGGGGAGCTGTTTTTT.